The rows below give T cell receptor beta chains drawn from one sample of a study of tumor-infiltrating lymphocytes in primary liver carcinoma. TCRdb called the multiplex PCR reads again in MiXCR, with one record for every CDR3 protein. Of hundreds of thousands of distinct CDR3 sequences listed, around three fifths are singletons. What was sequenced was peripheral blood. Source of these receptors: a man in his forties with primary liver carcinoma and hepatitis B virus infection. Each CDR3 is given with its conserved first and last residue. Fields, in order: D gene, clone size, CDR3 length, V gene, J gene, CDR3 DNA, CDR3 protein. The D gene is left open where the match is weak. A row's size may be missing; if present it is once, few, many or a size class.

-	-	13	TRBV11-1	TRBJ1-5	TGTGCCGGCAGCACCACAAGCAATCAGTCCCAGCATTTT	CAGSTTSNQSQHF
-	once	15	TRBV20-1	TRBJ2-1	TGCAGTGCCCATCCCCCTTGGGCTCCCTACAATGAGCAGTTCTTC	CSAHPPWAPYNEQFF
TRBD2	once	17	TRBV5-5	TRBJ2-6	TGTGCCAGCAATCCACTTGCGGGAGGGTTAGGGGTCAACGTCCCGACTTTC	CASNPLAGGLGVNVPTF
TRBD1	-	15	TRBV11-2	TRBJ1-1	TGTGCCAACAGCTGGGACAGGGGTTTGTACACTGAAGCTTTCTTT	CANSWDRGLYTEAFF
-	-	14	TRBV6-6	TRBJ1-4	TGTGCCAGCCATCCCCAGGAGCTGTTTGAAGAACTGTTTTTT	CASHPQELFEELFF
-	many	13	TRBV13	TRBJ1-1	TGTGCCAGCAGTCCTCCGGGGTGGACTGAAGCTTTCTTT	CASSPPGWTEAFF
-	few	14	TRBV5-4	TRBJ2-3	TGTGCCAGCAGCTTGGCCCGGACTACAGATACGCAGTATTTT	CASSLARTTDTQYF
-	many	15	TRBV4-3	TRBJ1-4	TGCGCCAGCAGCCAAGCGGGGGCGCGGAGTGAAAAACTGTTTTTT	CASSQAGARSEKLFF
TRBD2	-	21	TRBV4-2	TRBJ2-1	TGTGCCAGCGGCCCTGTCAAGTGGACTAGCGGGACCGGGGGCCCCTACAATGAGCGGTTCTTC	CASGPVKWTSGTGGPYNERFF
TRBD2	-	15	TRBV6-2/TRBV6-3	TRBJ2-5	TGTACCAGCTCCTTAGCGGGACGCGACCAAGAGACCCAGTACTTC	CTSSLAGRDQETQYF
-	-	12	TRBV5-6	TRBJ2-1	TGTGCCAGCAGCTTGGAGAGGAATGAGCAGTTCTTC	CASSLERNEQFF
TRBD2	many	14	TRBV6-1	TRBJ2-1	TGTGCCAGCAGTCGACTAGCGGGAGAAAATGAGCAGTTCTTC	CASSRLAGENEQFF
-	-	13	TRBV12-3/TRBV12-4	TRBJ2-7	TGTGCCAGCAGTATGTTTGCTACGTGCGAGCAGTACTTC	CASSMFATCEQYF
-	few	16	TRBV4-3	TRBJ2-3	TGCGCCAGCAACCAAGACCGACAGGCCTTCACAGATACGCAGTATTTT	CASNQDRQAFTDTQYF
-	-	12	TRBV11-1	TRBJ2-2	TGTTTCAGCAGCTTAGGGGCCTGGGAGCTGTTTTTT	CFSSLGAWELFF
TRBD2	-	15	TRBV5-5	TRBJ2-7	TGTGCCAGCAGCATGGCGACTAGCCGGGGTTACGAGCAGTACTTC	CASSMATSRGYEQYF
TRBD1	many	15	TRBV4-1	TRBJ2-7	TGCGCCAGCAGCCAAGGGACAGGGGGGGCGTACGAGCAGTACTTC	CASSQGTGGAYEQYF
-	once	13	TRBV11-3	TRBJ2-5	TGCGCCAGCAGCTTTCAGGGGCAAGAGGCACAGTACTTC	CASSFQGQEAQYF
-	many	14	TRBV6-6	TRBJ2-3	TGTGCCAGCACCTGGAAGCCATTCACAGATACGCAGTATTTT	CASTWKPFTDTQYF
-	-	14	TRBV28	TRBJ1-2	TGTGCCAGCAGTCCCTCCCAGGGTACCTATGGCTACACCTTC	CASSPSQGTYGYTF
-	many	12	TRBV6-2/TRBV6-3	TRBJ1-1	TGTGCCAGCAGACGACAGGAGACTGAAGCTTTCTTT	CASRRQETEAFF
TRBD1	-	15	TRBV5-1	TRBJ1-2	TGCGCCAGCAGCCCAGGGGGCGGATCGGGCTATGGCTACACCTTC	CASSPGGGSGYGYTF
TRBD2	many	17	TRBV11-2	TRBJ2-1	TGTGCCAGCAGCAGCGGGACTAGCGGGATCCGTTACAATGAGCAGTTCTTC	CASSSGTSGIRYNEQFF
TRBD2	-	17	TRBV7-9	TRBJ2-7	TGTGCCAGCACCCCTAACCCTACTAGCGGGAGTCAACGCGAGCACTACTTC	CASTPNPTSGSQREHYF
-	-	15	TRBV6-1	TRBJ1-5	TGTGCCAACCGTGAAAGGGGTCAGGGTCGCCAGCCCCAGCATTTT	CANRERGQGRQPQHF
-	-	14	TRBV28	TRBJ1-5	TGTGCCAGCGAGCCCGTCCAGTTTAATCAGCCCCAGCATTTT	CASEPVQFNQPQHF
-	-	15	TRBV11-1	TRBJ2-5	TGTGCCAGCAGCCCGGACAGATCCCTGGGAGAGACCCAGAACTTT	CASSPDRSLGETQNF
-	many	15	TRBV5-6	TRBJ1-2	TGTGCCAGCAGGTTGTGGACGGGAGCTAACTATGGCTACACCTTC	CASRLWTGANYGYTF
-	-	15	TRBV10-3	TRBJ2-3	TGTGCCATCATTCCAGCGTTCACGAGCACGGATACGCAGTATTTT	CAIIPAFTSTDTQYF
TRBD1	-	15	TRBV11-3	TRBJ2-2	TGTGGCAGCAGTCAGGACAGGATGAACACCGGGGAGCTGTTTTTT	CGSSQDRMNTGELFF
-	medium-sized	13	TRBV11-2	TRBJ2-3	TGTGCCAGCAGCTTAGAGGTGGGGGGTACGCAGTATTTT	CASSLEVGGTQYF
TRBD2	many	12	TRBV29-1	TRBJ2-5	TGCAGCGTTGGGGAGGGTCACGAGACCCAGTACTTC	CSVGEGHETQYF
TRBD2	-	16	TRBV28	TRBJ2-1	TGTACCAGCACCTCCGGGGGGGCGCAAGGGTACAATGAGCAGTTCTTC	CTSTSGGAQGYNEQFF
-	-	13	TRBV7-8	TRBJ2-1	TGTGCCAGCAGATCTGGAGGCTGCAATGAGCAGTTCTTC	CASRSGGCNEQFF
-	-	15	TRBV4-1	TRBJ1-2	TGCTCCAACAGCCAAGATCGCGCGGTCGGCTATGGCTACACCTTC	CSNSQDRAVGYGYTF